This TCR beta chain was identified during a study of control samples from healthy donors and cancer patients. This CDR3 has 15 amino acids. Germline-derived CDR1 and CDR2 are MNHNY and SVGAGI (reference sequence). V was pared by 6 bases and J by 4 bases, with 9 bases of the junction left unmatched. Assay: immunoSEQ multiplex PCR; the TCRdb copy retains only in-frame clones and omits some. The sample lists around 51,000 clones; about four fifths were seen once. Input material: blood. The chain joins TRBV6-6 to TRBJ2-5, with 9 bases that match TRBD1. The receptor was derived from a man between 65 and 85 years old in good health. CDR3 in amino acids: CASSKGTGIAETQYF. CDR3 in DNA: TGTGCCAGCAGCAAGGGGACAGGGATCGCAGAGACCCAGTACTTC.